The 8 T cell receptor beta chains below were found in one sample sequenced in a study of blood T cell repertoires in COVID-19 (dated by TCRdb to the early 2020s). Libraries were prepared through the immunoSEQ multiplex PCR assay. This is the immuneACCESS table as TCRdb keeps it, with only in-frame sequences that have V and J called. A part of the clones is gone; compared with another copy, unresolved V genes explain less than half, and the rest is unexplained. The sample table records 110,000 to 150,000 clones; roughly 79% of these occur just once. The ten largest clones represent approximately 2% of the sample. What was sequenced was peripheral blood. Receptor source: a woman aged 60-75 years with acute or convalescent COVID-19.

This sequence joins TRBV7-2 and TRBJ1-6; 8 bases are shared with TRBD1. Germline lookup yields CDR1 SGHTA and CDR2 FQGNSA. The V segment lost 1 base and the J segment 0 bases; nucleotides outside the gene matches: 5. This CDR3 comprises 18 residues. CDR3 amino acids: CASSLGQGAISYNSPLHF. CDR3 coding DNA: TGTGCCAGCAGCTTAGGTCAGGGGGCGATCTCCTATAATTCACCCCTCCACTTT.

V usage is TRBV24-1 and J usage is TRBJ2-3; 9 bases line up with TRBD2. The junction had 3 bases not matched to a gene; V was cut back by 4 bases and J by 2 bases. Germline values: CDR1 KGHDR, CDR2 SFDVKD. The CDR3 spans 15 residues. CDR3 amino acids: CATSEGGGATDTQYF. CDR3 in DNA: TGTGCCACCAGTGAGGGCGGGGGGGCCACAGATACGCAGTATTTT.

This chain joins TRBV27 and TRBJ2-1; perhaps TRBD2 as D (6 bases). V was pared by 3 bases and J by 6 bases, with 18 bases between. Germline V gives CDR1 MNHEY, CDR2 SMNVEV (reference sequence). The CDR3 covers 16 residues. Here the CDR3 DNA reads TGTGCCAGCAGTTTTCAGGTTCCGTTCGGGAGCAATGAGCAGTTCTTC. Its protein is CASSFQVPFGSNEQFF.

This chain uses TRBV4-1 with TRBJ2-1; perhaps TRBD1 as D (5 bases). The CDR3 sequence is 13 residues long. Trimming pared 1 base from V and 6 bases from J, leaving 7 bases between. From germline, CDR1 is MGHRA and CDR2 YSYEKL. CDR3 nucleotide sequence: TGCGCCAGCAGCCAAGGACAGCGCAATGAGCAGTTCTTC. This sequence encodes CASSQGQRNEQFF.

This chain connects TRBV4-1 to TRBJ1-1, with TRBD1 matching over 7 bases. Germline CDR1 is MGHRA and CDR2 is YSYEKL. The CDR3 runs 13 residues. Losses at the gene ends were 4 bases for V and 10 bases for J; bases not matched to a gene: 9. CDR3 sequence reads: CASSPGTVVGAFF. In DNA, the CDR3 is TGCGCCAGCAGCCCCGGGACAGTAGTCGGAGCTTTCTTT.

The chain combines TRBV7-8 with TRBJ1-6, with 11 bases matching TRBD1. Germline V lookup: CDR1 SGHVS, CDR2 FQNEAQ. V was pared by 4 bases and J by 9 bases, with 5 bases of the junction left unmatched. The length of the CDR3 is 15 residues. Written as DNA, the CDR3 is TGTGCCAGCAGCTCCCGGGACAGGGGGTCTTCACCCCTCCACTTT. Translated, it gives CASSSRDRGSSPLHF.

The CDR3 nucleotides read TGCAGTGCTAGTTTCCTAGCGGGAGGTTCGTACCAAGAGACCCAGTACTTC. This translates into CSASFLAGGSYQETQYF. The chain is built from TRBV20-1 and TRBJ2-5; 11 bases match TRBD2. This CDR3 comprises 17 residues. Unmatched junction bases numbered 9, after V lost 3 bases and J lost 0 bases. Germline V gene sequence: CDR1 DFQATT, CDR2 SNEGSKA (reference sequence).

The chain has TRBV30 and TRBJ2-7; unclear D gene. Trimming took 7 bases from V and 0 from J, leaving 13 bases between them. The CDR3 is 13 residues long. Per the germline V gene, CDR1 is GTSNPN and CDR2 is SVGIG (reference sequence). The CDR3 sequence: CASKALSSYEQYF. As DNA, the CDR3 is TGTGCCTCCAAAGCCCTAAGCTCCTACGAGCAGTACTTC.